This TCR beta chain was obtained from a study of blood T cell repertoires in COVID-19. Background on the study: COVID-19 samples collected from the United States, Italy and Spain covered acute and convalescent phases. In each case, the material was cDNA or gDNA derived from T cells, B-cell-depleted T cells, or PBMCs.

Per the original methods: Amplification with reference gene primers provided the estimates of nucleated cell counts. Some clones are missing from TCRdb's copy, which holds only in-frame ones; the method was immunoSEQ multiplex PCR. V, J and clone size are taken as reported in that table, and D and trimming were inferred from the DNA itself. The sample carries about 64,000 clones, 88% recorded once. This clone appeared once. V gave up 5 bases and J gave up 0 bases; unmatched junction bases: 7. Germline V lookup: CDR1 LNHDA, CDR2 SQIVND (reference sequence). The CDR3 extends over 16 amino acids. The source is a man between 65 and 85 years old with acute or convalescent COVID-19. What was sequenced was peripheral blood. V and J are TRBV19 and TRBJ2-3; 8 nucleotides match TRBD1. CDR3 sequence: CASSPRTGYSTDTQYF. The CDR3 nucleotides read TGTGCCAGTAGTCCCCGGACAGGGTATAGCACAGATACGCAGTATTTT. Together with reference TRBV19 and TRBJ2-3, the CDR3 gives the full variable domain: DGGITQSPKYLFRKEGQNVTLSCEQNLNHDAMYWYRQDPGQGLRLIYYSQIVNDFQKGDIAEGYSVSREKKESFPLTVTSAQKNPTAFYLCASSPRTGYSTDTQYFGPGTRLTVL.